These T cell receptor beta chains were read from a single sample in a study of blood T cell repertoires in COVID-19. The method was immunoSEQ multiplex PCR; TCRdb's version includes in-frame clones alone and lacks a portion of them. Of 75,000 to 95,000 clones in the sample, roughly 88% were seen once. The sequencing input was peripheral blood. The origin of the receptors is a man aged 50 to 59 with active COVID-19. The CDR3 runs from the conserved cysteine through the conserved F or W. A D gene is named only where the DNA matches it firmly. The size field is filled for only some rows; it gives once, few, many or a size class.

TRBV9	-	-	TRBJ1-2	15	TGTGCCAGCAGCGCGGGGGGCACAGCTAACTATGGCTACACCTTC	CASSAGGTANYGYTF
TRBV7-9	-	TRBD1	TRBJ1-2	13	TGTGCCAGCAGCTTTAGACAGGGCGAAGGCTACACCTTC	CASSFRQGEGYTF
TRBV15	-	-	TRBJ1-5	13	TGTGCCACCAGCAGACAGAACAATCAGCCCCAGCATTTT	CATSRQNNQPQHF
TRBV11-1	-	TRBD2	TRBJ2-5	16	TGTGCCAGCAGCGAAACTAGCGGGAGACCTCAAGAGACCCAGTACTTC	CASSETSGRPQETQYF
TRBV28	-	TRBD1	TRBJ1-1	14	TGTGCCAGCAGTTTAGAGGGACAGGGGCCTGAAGCTTTCTTT	CASSLEGQGPEAFF
TRBV27	-	TRBD2	TRBJ2-7	15	TGTGCCAGCAGTCGATTAGCGGGAGGTGGATACGAGCAGTACTTC	CASSRLAGGGYEQYF
TRBV28	-	-	TRBJ1-4	14	TGTGCCAGCAGTTTGGGGGGGCTACGTGAAAAACTGTTTTTT	CASSLGGLREKLFF
TRBV5-4	-	TRBD1	TRBJ1-2	15	TGTGCCAGCAGCGCCAAACAGGGGGCGAGCTATGGCTACACCTTC	CASSAKQGASYGYTF
TRBV3-1/TRBV3-2	-	TRBD2	TRBJ2-2	16	TGTGCCAGCAGCCCCTCGGACCGGGGGGGGGCCGGGGAGCTGTTTTTT	CASSPSDRGGAGELFF
TRBV6-2/TRBV6-3	-	TRBD1	TRBJ2-3	16	TGTGCCAGCAGCCCCCTGGGACAGCCTAGCACAGATACGCAGTATTTT	CASSPLGQPSTDTQYF
TRBV7-2	-	TRBD1	TRBJ2-5	16	TGTGCCAGCAGCTCTTGGACAGGGGCCCTCCAAGAGACCCAGTACTTC	CASSSWTGALQETQYF
TRBV7-8	few	-	TRBJ1-5	15	TGTGCCAGCAGCTTAATCTCCTCAGTTTATCAGCCCCAGCATTTT	CASSLISSVYQPQHF
TRBV5-1	-	-	TRBJ1-6	17	TGCGCCAGCAGCTTGGACAGGACCAGAATATTGGATTCACCCCTCCACTTT	CASSLDRTRILDSPLHF
TRBV5-6	-	TRBD2	TRBJ2-1	16	TGTGCCAGCAGCTCTCTTCTAGCGGGGGGTGACAATGAGCAGTTCTTC	CASSSLLAGGDNEQFF
TRBV6-5	-	TRBD2	TRBJ2-7	13	TGTGCCAGCAGACGGGAGGGAGGGGACGAGCAGTACTTC	CASRREGGDEQYF
TRBV6-5	-	-	TRBJ2-5	15	TGTGCCAGCAGTCAGGGGTGGTCGTACCAAGAGACCCAGTACTTC	CASSQGWSYQETQYF
TRBV12-3/TRBV12-4	-	-	TRBJ1-5	13	TGTGCCAGCAGCCCTTATAGCAATCAGCCCCAGCATTTT	CASSPYSNQPQHF